This T cell receptor beta chain comes out of a study of T cells after yellow fever vaccination. TCRdb itself ran the 5' RACE reads through MiXCR, one entry per CDR3 protein. The table shows 300,000 or so distinct CDR3 sequences, with around 8.6% occurring only once. The germline gives CDR1 LGHNA, CDR2 YSLEER. CDR3 length equals 17 residues. J lost 0 bases, V lost 2 bases, and 8 bases had no gene match. The sample here was CD4+ T cells sorted from PBMCs, taken 5 days after the yellow fever booster vaccination. This TCR was sampled from a man in his late teens or twenties who received the YFV17D yellow fever vaccine. The chain is built from TRBV4-3 and TRBJ2-3, with 7 positions matching TRBD2. CDR3: CASSQRPPRGSTDTQYF. CDR3 DNA: TGCGCCAGCAGCCAAAGGCCGCCGCGGGGGAGCACAGATACGCAGTATTTT.